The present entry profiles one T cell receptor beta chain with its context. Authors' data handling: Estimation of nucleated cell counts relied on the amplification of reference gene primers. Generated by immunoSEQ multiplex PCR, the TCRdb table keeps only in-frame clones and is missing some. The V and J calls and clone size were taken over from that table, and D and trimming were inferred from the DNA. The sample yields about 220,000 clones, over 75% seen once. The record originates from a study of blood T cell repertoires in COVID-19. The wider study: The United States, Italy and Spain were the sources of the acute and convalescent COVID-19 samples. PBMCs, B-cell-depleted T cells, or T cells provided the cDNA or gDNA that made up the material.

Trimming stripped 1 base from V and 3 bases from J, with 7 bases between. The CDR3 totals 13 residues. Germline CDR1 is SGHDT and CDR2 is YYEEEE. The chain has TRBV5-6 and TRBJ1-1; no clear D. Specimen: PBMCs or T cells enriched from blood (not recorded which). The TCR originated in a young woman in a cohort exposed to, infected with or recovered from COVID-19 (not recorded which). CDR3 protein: CASSLKADTEAFF. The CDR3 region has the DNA TGTGCCAGCAGCTTGAAGGCGGACACTGAAGCTTTCTTT.